The entry below gives a single T cell receptor beta chain sequence along with its context. Clones were sequenced by immunoSEQ multiplex PCR, and TCRdb holds only the in-frame ones, with some missing. The table has roughly 200,000 clones, 88% seen once. The record originates from a study of blood T cell repertoires in COVID-19. Study background: From T cells, B-cell-depleted T cells, or PBMCs came the material, which was cDNA or gDNA.

All enrollees were about 18 to 100 years old and from roughly 22 US areas. Participants' reported clinical history set cohort assignment. V dropped 3 bases and J dropped 9 bases, with 18 bases sitting between them. The CDR3 length is 15 residues. The germline gives CDR1 LNHDA, CDR2 SQIVND (reference sequence). The sequencing input was PBMCs or T cells enriched from blood (not recorded which). The origin of this receptor is a woman aged 30 to 39 who had recovered from COVID-19. This chain joins TRBV19 and TRBJ2-4; D possibly corresponds to TRBD1 (5 bases). CDR3 region: CASSIPSLTRGIQYF. As DNA, the CDR3 is TGTGCCAGTAGTATCCCCAGTCTAACAAGGGGCATTCAGTACTTC. The variable domain in full, completed from reference TRBV19 and TRBJ2-4, reads DGGITQSPKYLFRKEGQNVTLSCEQNLNHDAMYWYRQDPGQGLRLIYYSQIVNDFQKGDIAEGYSVSREKKESFPLTVTSAQKNPTAFYLCASSIPSLTRGIQYFGAGTRLSVL.